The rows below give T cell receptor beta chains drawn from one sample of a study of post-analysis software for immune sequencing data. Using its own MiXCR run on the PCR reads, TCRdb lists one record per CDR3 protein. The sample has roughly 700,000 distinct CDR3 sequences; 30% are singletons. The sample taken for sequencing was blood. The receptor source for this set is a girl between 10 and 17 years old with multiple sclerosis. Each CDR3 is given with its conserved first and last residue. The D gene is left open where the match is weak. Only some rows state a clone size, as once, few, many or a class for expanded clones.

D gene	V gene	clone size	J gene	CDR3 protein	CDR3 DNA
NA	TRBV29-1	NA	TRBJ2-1	CSVGGTGIYNEQFF	TGCAGCGTTGGCGGTACAGGGATTTACAATGAGCAGTTCTTC
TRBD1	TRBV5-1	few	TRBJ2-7	CASSSPGQGTYEQYF	TGCGCCAGCAGCTCGCCGGGACAGGGGACCTACGAGCAGTACTTC
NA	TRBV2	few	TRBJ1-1	CASSARVPSTEAFF	TGTGCCAGCAGTGCTCGTGTTCCTAGCACTGAAGCTTTCTTT
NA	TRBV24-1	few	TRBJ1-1	CATSENRDTEAFF	TGTGCCACCAGCGAAAACAGGGACACTGAAGCTTTCTTT
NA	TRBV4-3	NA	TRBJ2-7	CASSQGGGLLEQYF	TGCGCCAGCAGCCAAGGCGGGGGCCTCCTCGAGCAGTACTTC
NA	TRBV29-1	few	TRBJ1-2	CSVGGPAEGIGYTF	TGCAGCGTTGGGGGGCCGGCCGAGGGGATCGGCTACACCTTC
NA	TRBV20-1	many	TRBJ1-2	CSALTGNYGYTF	TGCAGCGCATTAACCGGGAATTATGGCTACACCTTC
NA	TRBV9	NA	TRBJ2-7	CASSVGYSYEQYF	TGTGCCAGCAGCGTCGGATACTCCTACGAGCAGTACTTC
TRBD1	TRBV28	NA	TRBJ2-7	CASSPRGRGNYEQYF	TGTGCCAGCAGTCCCCGAGGCAGGGGGAACTACGAGCAGTACTTC
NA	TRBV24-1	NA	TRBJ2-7	CATILEGKSDPDEQYF	TGTGCCACCATTCTAGAGGGAAAGTCGGACCCTGACGAGCAGTACTTC
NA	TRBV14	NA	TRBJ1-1	CASSRGLVNTEAFF	TGTGCCAGCAGCCGGGGGCTGGTGAACACTGAAGCTTTCTTT
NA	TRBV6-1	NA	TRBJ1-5	CASRGRHNQPQHF	TGTGCCAGCAGGGGGCGGCACAATCAGCCCCAGCATTTT
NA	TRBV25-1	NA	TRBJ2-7	CASSKPQGDEQYF	TGTGCCAGCAGTAAACCCCAGGGCGACGAGCAGTACTTC
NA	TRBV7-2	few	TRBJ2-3	CASSESLGTQYF	TGTGCCAGCAGCGAATCCCTGGGTACGCAGTATTTT
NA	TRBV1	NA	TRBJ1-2	CTSSQEGGTGEPGYTF	TGCACCAGCAGCCAAGAGGGGGGGACAGGGGAACCTGGCTACACCTTC
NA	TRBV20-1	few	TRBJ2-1	CSATHFDEQFF	TGCAGTGCTACTCATTTTGATGAGCAGTTCTTC
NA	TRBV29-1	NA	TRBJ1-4	CSVVGGGGSEKLFF	TGCAGCGTTGTCGGGGGCGGCGGATCTGAAAAACTGTTTTTT
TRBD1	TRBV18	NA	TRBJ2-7	CACSPQDRALYEQYF	TGTGCCTGCTCACCACAGGACAGGGCCCTCTACGAGCAGTACTTC
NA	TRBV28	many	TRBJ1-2	CASSLSGGSNYGYTF	TGTGCCAGCAGTTTATCCGGGGGATCGAACTATGGCTACACCTTC
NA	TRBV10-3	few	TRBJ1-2	CAISGTANYGYTF	TGTGCCATCAGTGGGACAGCGAACTATGGCTACACCTTC
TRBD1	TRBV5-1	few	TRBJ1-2	CASSTMDRVYGYTF	TGCGCCAGCAGCACTATGGACAGGGTCTATGGCTACACCTTC
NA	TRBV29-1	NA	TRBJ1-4	CSVVRNEKLFF	TGCAGCGTTGTGAGAAATGAAAAACTGTTTTTT
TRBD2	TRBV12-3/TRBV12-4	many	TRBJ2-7	CASRGGEAGISYEQYF	TGTGCCAGCAGGGGGGGAGAAGCGGGAATCTCCTACGAGCAGTACTTC
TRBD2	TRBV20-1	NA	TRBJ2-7	CSALLRTSGVGEQYF	TGCAGTGCCTTACTACGGACTAGCGGGGTCGGGGAGCAGTACTTC
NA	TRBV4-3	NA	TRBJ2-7	CASSQGAGAHYYEQYF	TGCGCCAGCAGCCAGGGAGCAGGGGCCCACTACTACGAGCAGTACTTC
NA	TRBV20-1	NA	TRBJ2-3	CSATPGDLTDTQYF	TGCAGTGCCACCCCCGGGGACCTCACAGATACGCAGTATTTT
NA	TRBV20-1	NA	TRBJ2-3	CSARHVTDTQYF	TGCAGTGCTAGACACGTTACAGATACGCAGTATTTT
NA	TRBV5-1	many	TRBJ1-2	CASSPQGGRTNYGYTF	TGCGCCAGCAGCCCCCAGGGTGGAAGAACTAACTATGGCTACACCTTC
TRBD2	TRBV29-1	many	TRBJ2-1	CSVELSSGGDNEQFF	TGCAGCGTTGAACTGTCTAGCGGGGGGGACAATGAGCAGTTCTTC
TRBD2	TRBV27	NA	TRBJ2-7	CATSLDGRAAYEQYF	TGTGCCACCAGTTTAGACGGGAGGGCCGCCTACGAGCAGTACTTC
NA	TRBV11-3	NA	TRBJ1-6	CASSFEGGSPLHF	TGTGCCAGCAGCTTCGAGGGGGGTTCACCCCTCCACTTT
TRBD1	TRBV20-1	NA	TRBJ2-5	CSAKIGTGTQETQYF	TGCAGTGCTAAAATAGGGACAGGGACCCAAGAGACCCAGTACTTC
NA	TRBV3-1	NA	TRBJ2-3	CASSQVSVDTQYF	TGTGCCAGCAGCCAAGTTTCGGTGGATACGCAGTATTTT
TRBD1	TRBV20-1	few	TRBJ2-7	CSARGRTGAGEQYF	TGCAGTGCTAGGGGTCGGACAGGGGCGGGCGAGCAGTACTTC
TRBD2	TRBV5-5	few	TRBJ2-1	CASSLARGRAYEQFF	TGTGCCAGCAGCTTGGCTCGAGGGAGGGCATATGAGCAGTTCTTC
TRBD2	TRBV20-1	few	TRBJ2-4	CSAKRIAGKNIQYF	TGCAGTGCCAAACGTATAGCGGGGAAAAACATTCAGTACTTC